Sequencing of this T cell receptor (beta chain) was carried out in a study of CD8 T cells in ankylosing spondylitis. This clonotype was recorded a few times. Its cognate antigen is unknown. Molecular-barcoded quantitative 5'-RACE produced these TCR beta libraries. TCRdb reanalysed the 5' RACE reads using MiXCR and keeps one entry per CDR3 protein. The repertoire holds over 200,000 distinct CDR3 sequences, with 18% as singletons. Study results and caveats: There was reportedly significant enrichment of clones that were disease-linked in matched ankylosing spondylitis synovial fluid. Typical of ankylosing spondylitis blood, it appeared, was a TCR beta motif of eight highly homologous variants.

In germline, CDR1 is SGHVS, CDR2 FQNEAQ. CDR3 length: 12 amino acids. The germline V and J ends were trimmed by 7 bases and 11 bases, with 17 bases remaining between them. Material for sequencing was blood, either unsorted or a sorted T cell fraction (not recorded which). The receptor was derived from a male donor with ankylosing spondylitis. The chain links TRBV7-8 to TRBJ1-1; D is undetermined. CDR3 loop: CASTPGGRGAFF. CDR3 sequence (DNA): TGTGCCAGCACCCCCGGAGGCCGAGGCGCTTTCTTT.